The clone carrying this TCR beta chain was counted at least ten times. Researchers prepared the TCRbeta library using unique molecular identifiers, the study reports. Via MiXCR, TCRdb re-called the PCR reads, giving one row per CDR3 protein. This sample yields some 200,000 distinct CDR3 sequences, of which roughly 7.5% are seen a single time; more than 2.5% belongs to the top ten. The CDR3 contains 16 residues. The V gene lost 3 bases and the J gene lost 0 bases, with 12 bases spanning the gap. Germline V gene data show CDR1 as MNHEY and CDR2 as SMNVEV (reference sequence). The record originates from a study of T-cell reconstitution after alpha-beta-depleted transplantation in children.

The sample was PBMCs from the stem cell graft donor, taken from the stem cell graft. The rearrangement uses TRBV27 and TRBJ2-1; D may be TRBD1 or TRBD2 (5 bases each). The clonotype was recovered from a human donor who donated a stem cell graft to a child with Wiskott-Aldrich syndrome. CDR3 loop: CASSFRGANSYNEQFF. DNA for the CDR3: TGTGCCAGCAGTTTCCGAGGGGCCAACTCCTACAATGAGCAGTTCTTC.